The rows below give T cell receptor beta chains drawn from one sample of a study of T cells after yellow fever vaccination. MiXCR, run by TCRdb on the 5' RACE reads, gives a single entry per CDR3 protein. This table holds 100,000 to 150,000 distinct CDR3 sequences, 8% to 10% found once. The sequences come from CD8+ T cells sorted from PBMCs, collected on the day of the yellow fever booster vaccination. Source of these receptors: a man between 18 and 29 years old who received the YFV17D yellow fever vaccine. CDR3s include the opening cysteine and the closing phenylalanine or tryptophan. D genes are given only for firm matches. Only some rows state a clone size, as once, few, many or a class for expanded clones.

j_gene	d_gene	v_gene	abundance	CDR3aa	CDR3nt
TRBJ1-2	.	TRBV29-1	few	CSVGPRLTAYGYTF	TGCAGCGTTGGCCCCCGTTTAACAGCTTATGGCTACACCTTC
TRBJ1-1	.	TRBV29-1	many	CSVDTGSSTEAFF	TGCAGCGTTGACACAGGGTCGTCCACTGAAGCTTTCTTT
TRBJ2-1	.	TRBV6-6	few	CASSYSGARNEQFF	TGTGCCAGCAGTTACTCCGGGGCTCGCAATGAGCAGTTCTTC
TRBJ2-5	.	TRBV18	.	CASSWTVRQETQYF	TGTGCCAGCTCATGGACAGTAAGACAAGAGACCCAGTACTTC
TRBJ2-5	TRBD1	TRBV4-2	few	CASSPLGNRGQETQYF	TGTGCCAGCAGCCCTCTTGGGAACAGGGGCCAAGAGACCCAGTACTTC
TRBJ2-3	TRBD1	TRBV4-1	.	CASSQGPISRGRPDTQYF	TGCGCCAGCAGCCAAGGACCCATTAGCAGGGGGCGGCCAGATACGCAGTATTTT
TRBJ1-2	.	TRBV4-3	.	CASSQGVGGYTF	TGCGCCAGCAGCCAAGGCGTGGGTGGCTACACCTTC
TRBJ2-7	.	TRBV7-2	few	CATEGEGSYEQYF	TGTGCCACCGAGGGGGAAGGGTCCTACGAGCAGTACTTC
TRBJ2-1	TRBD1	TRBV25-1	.	CASGTGAEQFF	TGTGCCAGCGGGACAGGGGCTGAGCAGTTCTTC
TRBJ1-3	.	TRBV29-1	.	CSGAAGAGNTIYF	TGCAGCGGGGCCGCCGGAGCTGGAAACACCATATATTTT
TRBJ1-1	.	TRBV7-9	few	CASSLQGRSTEAFF	TGTGCCAGCAGCTTACAGGGGCGGAGTACTGAAGCTTTCTTT
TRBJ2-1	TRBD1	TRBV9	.	CASSGFRGHNEQFF	TGTGCCAGCAGCGGCTTTAGGGGGCACAATGAGCAGTTCTTC
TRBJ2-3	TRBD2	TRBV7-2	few	CASDGGGAQDTQYF	TGTGCCAGTGACGGCGGGGGGGCGCAGGATACGCAGTATTTT
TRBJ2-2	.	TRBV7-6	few	CASTMLQGSNTGELFF	TGTGCCAGCACCATGTTACAGGGATCAAACACCGGGGAGCTGTTTTTT
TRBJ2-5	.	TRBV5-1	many	CASSLAANSQETQYF	TGCGCCAGCAGCTTGGCCGCGAATTCCCAAGAGACCCAGTACTTC
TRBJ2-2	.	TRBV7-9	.	CASSRQMWENTGELFF	TGTGCCAGCAGCCGCCAAATGTGGGAGAACACCGGGGAGCTGTTTTTT
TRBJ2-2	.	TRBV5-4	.	CASSGGTDRTGTGELFF	TGTGCCAGCAGCGGAGGGACAGACCGGACCGGGACCGGGGAGCTGTTTTTT
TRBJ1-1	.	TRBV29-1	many	CSVGQMNTEAFF	TGCAGCGTAGGACAGATGAACACTGAAGCTTTCTTT
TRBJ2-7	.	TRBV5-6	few	CASRGTGQGQYF	TGTGCCAGCAGGGGGACGGGGCAGGGGCAGTACTTC
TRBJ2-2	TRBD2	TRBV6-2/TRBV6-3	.	CASSPGTSGTGELFF	TGTGCCAGCAGCCCCGGGACTAGCGGGACCGGGGAGCTGTTTTTT
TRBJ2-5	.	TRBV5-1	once	CASSLVGGSETQYF	TGCGCCAGCAGCTTGGTTGGAGGGTCGGAAACCCAGTACTTC
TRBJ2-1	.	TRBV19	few	CATALDLGNNEQFF	TGTGCCACTGCCCTAGACCTCGGGAACAATGAGCAGTTCTTC
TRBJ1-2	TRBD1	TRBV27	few	CASSLEATGGLYGYTF	TGTGCCAGCAGTTTAGAGGCCACAGGGGGACTCTATGGCTACACCTTC
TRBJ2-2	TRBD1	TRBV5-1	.	CASSFGQGMLSGELFF	TGCGCCAGCAGCTTTGGACAGGGGATGTTATCCGGGGAGCTGTTTTTT
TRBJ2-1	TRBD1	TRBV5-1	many	CASSGIPGQGRTRSYNEQFF	TGCGCCAGCAGTGGAATTCCGGGACAGGGTAGGACCAGATCCTACAATGAGCAGTTCTTC
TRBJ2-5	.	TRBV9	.	CASSVGPLRTQYF	TGTGCCAGCAGCGTAGGCCCCTTGAGGACCCAGTACTTC
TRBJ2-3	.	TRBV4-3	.	CASSRRTASTDTQYF	TGCGCCAGCAGCCGTCGGACAGCAAGCACAGATACGCAGTATTTT
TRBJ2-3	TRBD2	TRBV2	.	CASNAIFRASGGRTDTQYF	TGTGCCAGCAATGCTATCTTTCGGGCTAGCGGGGGCCGCACAGATACGCAGTATTTT
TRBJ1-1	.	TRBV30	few	CAWGPGNTEAFF	TGTGCCTGGGGGCCTGGGAACACTGAAGCTTTCTTT
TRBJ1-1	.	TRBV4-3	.	CASSHPKTGNTEAFF	TGCGCCAGCAGCCACCCGAAGACAGGGAACACTGAAGCTTTCTTT
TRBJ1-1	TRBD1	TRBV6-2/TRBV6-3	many	CASSYSGTGSAEAFF	TGTGCCAGCAGTTACTCCGGGACAGGGTCGGCTGAAGCTTTCTTT
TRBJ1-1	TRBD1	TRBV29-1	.	CSVESGDSGYTEAFF	TGCAGCGTTGAGTCGGGGGACAGTGGATACACTGAAGCTTTCTTT
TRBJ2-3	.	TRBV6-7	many	CASSYRTPRSTDTQYF	TGTGCCAGCAGCTATAGGACTCCGAGGAGCACAGATACGCAGTATTTT
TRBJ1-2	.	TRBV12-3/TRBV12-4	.	CASSLGAGAHGYTF	TGTGCCAGCAGTTTAGGGGCAGGGGCTCATGGCTACACCTTC
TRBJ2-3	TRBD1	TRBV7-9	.	CASSQGQGASDTQYF	TGTGCCAGCAGCCAGGGACAGGGGGCTTCAGATACGCAGTATTTT
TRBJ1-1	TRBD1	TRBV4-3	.	CASSPTTQSGGGMAFF	TGCGCCAGCAGCCCTACTACCCAATCAGGGGGAGGAATGGCTTTCTTT
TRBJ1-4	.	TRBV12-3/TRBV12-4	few	CASSSDSDSNEKLFF	TGTGCCAGCAGTTCGGACAGCGACTCGAATGAAAAACTGTTTTTT
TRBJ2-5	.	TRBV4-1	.	CASSPPLSETQYF	TGCGCCAGCAGCCCCCCGCTTTCAGAGACCCAGTACTTC
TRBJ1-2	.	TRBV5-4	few	CASSSGNREALGGYTF	TGTGCCAGCAGCTCTGGGAACCGGGAGGCCCTGGGTGGCTACACCTTC
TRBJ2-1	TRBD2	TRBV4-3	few	CASSPTPGGPREQFF	TGCGCCAGCAGCCCCACGCCGGGGGGGCCCCGTGAGCAGTTCTTC
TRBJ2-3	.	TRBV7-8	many	CASSLVYGHFTDTQYF	TGTGCCAGCAGCTTAGTTTATGGTCACTTCACAGATACGCAGTATTTT